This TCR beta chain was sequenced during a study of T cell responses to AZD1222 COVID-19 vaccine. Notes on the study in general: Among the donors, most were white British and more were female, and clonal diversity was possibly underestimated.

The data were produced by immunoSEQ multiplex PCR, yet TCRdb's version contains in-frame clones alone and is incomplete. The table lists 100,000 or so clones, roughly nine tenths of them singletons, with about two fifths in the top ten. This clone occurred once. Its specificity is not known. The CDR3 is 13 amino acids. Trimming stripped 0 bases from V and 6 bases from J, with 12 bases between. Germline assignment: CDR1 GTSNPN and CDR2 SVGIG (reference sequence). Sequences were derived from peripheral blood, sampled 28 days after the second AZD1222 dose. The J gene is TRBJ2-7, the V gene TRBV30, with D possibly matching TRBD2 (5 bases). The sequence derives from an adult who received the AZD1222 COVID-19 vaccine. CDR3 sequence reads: CAWSVGLRSEQYF. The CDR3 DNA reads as TGTGCCTGGAGTGTCGGACTTAGAAGCGAGCAGTACTTC.